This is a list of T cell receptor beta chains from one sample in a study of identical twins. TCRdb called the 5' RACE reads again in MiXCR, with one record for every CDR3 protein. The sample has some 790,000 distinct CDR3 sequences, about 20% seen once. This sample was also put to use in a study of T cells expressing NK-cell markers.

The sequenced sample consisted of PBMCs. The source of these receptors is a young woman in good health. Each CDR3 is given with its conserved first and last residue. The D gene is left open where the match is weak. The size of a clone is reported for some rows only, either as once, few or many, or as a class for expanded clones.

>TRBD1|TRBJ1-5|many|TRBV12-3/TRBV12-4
CASSGTGWDQPQHF
TGTGCCAGCAGCGGGACAGGTTGGGATCAGCCCCAGCATTTT
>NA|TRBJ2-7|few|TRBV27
CASTGRNSYEQYF
TGTGCCAGCACGGGACGGAACTCCTACGAGCAGTACTTC
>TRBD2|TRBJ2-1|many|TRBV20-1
CSARRAGGSYNEQFF
TGCAGTGCTAGAAGAGCGGGGGGCTCCTACAATGAGCAGTTCTTC
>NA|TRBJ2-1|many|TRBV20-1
CSARDSSISYNEQFF
TGCAGTGCTAGGGACTCTTCTATCTCCTACAATGAGCAGTTCTTC
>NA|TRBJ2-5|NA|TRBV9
CASSARGSIQETQYF
TGTGCCAGCAGCGCAAGGGGTTCCATACAAGAGACCCAGTACTTC
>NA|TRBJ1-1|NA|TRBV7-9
CASSLVLPIF
TGTGCCAGCAGCTTAGTTCTTCCTATCTTT
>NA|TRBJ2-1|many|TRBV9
CASSQTGQSNEQFF
TGTGCCAGCAGCCAAACGGGGCAGAGCAATGAGCAGTTCTTC
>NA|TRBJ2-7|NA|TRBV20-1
CSARGAEQYF
TGCAGTGCTCGGGGGGCCGAGCAGTACTTC
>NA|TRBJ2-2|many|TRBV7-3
CASSLISTGELFF
TGTGCCAGCAGCTTAATTTCCACCGGGGAGCTGTTTTTT
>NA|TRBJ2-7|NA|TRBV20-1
CSATRSLIEQYF
TGCAGTGCCACGAGGTCGTTAATTGAGCAGTACTTC
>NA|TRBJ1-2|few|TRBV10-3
CAISGRRGYGYTF
TGTGCCATCAGTGGTCGTAGGGGCTATGGCTACACCTTC
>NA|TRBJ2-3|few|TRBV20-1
CSGTILGDTQYF
TGCAGTGGTACCATACTTGGCGATACGCAGTATTTT
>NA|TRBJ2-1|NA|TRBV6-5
CASSYWAGSYSEQFF
TGTGCCAGCAGTTACTGGGCGGGGAGTTACAGTGAGCAGTTCTTC
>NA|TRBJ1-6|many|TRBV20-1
CSASGTGISYNSPLHF
TGCAGTGCCAGCGGGACCGGCATATCCTATAATTCACCCCTCCACTTT
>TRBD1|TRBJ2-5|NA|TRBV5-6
CAIGLRTGETQYF
TGTGCCATCGGCCTGAGGACAGGAGAGACCCAGTACTTC
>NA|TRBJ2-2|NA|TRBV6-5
CASSYSGRINTGELFF
TGTGCCAGCAGTTACTCAGGGCGTATCAACACCGGGGAGCTGTTTTTT
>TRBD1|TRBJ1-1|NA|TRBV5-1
CASSQTGVETEAFF
TGCGCCAGCAGCCAAACAGGGGTAGAAACTGAAGCTTTCTTT
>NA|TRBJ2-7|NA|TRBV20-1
CSAPRAAQGIDEQYF
TGCAGTGCTCCTAGAGCGGCCCAGGGGATAGACGAGCAGTACTTC
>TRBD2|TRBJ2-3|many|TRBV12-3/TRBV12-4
CASSLSAFYGGNTDTQYF
TGTGCCAGCAGTTTATCGGCCTTCTACGGGGGGAACACAGATACGCAGTATTTT
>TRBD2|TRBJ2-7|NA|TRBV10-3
CAIGGGNPRGEQYF
TGTGCCATCGGCGGGGGAAACCCTCGGGGCGAGCAGTACTTC
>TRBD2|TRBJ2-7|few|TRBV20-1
CSARDLLAGSYEQYF
TGCAGTGCTAGAGATCTGCTAGCGGGCTCCTACGAGCAGTACTTC
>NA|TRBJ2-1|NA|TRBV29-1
CSVRVYNEQFF
TGCAGCGTTCGGGTCTACAATGAGCAGTTCTTC
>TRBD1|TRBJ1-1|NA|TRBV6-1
CASRTGTEPEAFF
TGTGCCAGCAGGACCGGGACAGAGCCTGAAGCTTTCTTT
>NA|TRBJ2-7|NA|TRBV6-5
CASSYWGHLSYEQYF
TGTGCCAGCAGTTACTGGGGACACCTCTCCTACGAGCAGTACTTC
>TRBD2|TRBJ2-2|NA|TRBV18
CASSPGLAANTGELFF
TGTGCCAGCTCGCCGGGACTAGCGGCGAACACCGGGGAGCTGTTTTTT
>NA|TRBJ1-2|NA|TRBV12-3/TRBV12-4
CASSLESRYGYTF
TGTGCCAGCAGTTTAGAGTCGCGTTATGGCTACACCTTC
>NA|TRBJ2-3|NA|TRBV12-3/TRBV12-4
CASSPARSLTDTQYF
TGTGCCAGCAGCCCAGCCCGGTCGCTCACAGATACGCAGTATTTT
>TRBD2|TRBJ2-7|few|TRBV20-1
CSATDIAGLIRYEQYF
TGCAGTGCTACGGATATAGCGGGATTAATTCGGTACGAGCAGTACTTC
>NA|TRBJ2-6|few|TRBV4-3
CASLPTIGYSGANVLTF
TGCGCCAGCCTACCCACTATCGGGTACTCTGGGGCCAACGTCCTGACTTTC
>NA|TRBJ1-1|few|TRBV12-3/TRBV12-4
CASSFGTRMAFF
TGTGCCAGCAGTTTTGGGACCCGTATGGCTTTCTTT
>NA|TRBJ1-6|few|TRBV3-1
CASSLRAGPVHF
TGTGCCAGCAGCCTGCGGGCGGGTCCCGTACACTTT
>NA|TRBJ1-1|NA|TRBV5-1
CASSGSRGANTEAFF
TGCGCCAGCAGCGGAAGCCGGGGGGCGAACACTGAAGCTTTCTTT
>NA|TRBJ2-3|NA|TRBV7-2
CASSLAGRGRTDTQYF
TGTGCCAGCAGCTTAGCAGGCAGGGGTAGGACAGATACGCAGTATTTT
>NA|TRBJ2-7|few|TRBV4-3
CASSPSAHGLPYEQYF
TGCGCCAGCAGCCCCTCGGCCCACGGACTCCCCTACGAGCAGTACTTC
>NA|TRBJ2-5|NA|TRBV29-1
CSVEHLQETQYF
TGCAGCGTTGAACACCTACAAGAGACCCAGTACTTC
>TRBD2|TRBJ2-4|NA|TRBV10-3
CAISDRAGALNIQYF
TGTGCCATCAGTGATCGAGCGGGGGCTCTTAACATTCAGTACTTC